This T cell receptor (beta chain) was captured by sequencing in a study of response to subunit inactivated influenza vaccine. CDR1 and CDR2 (germline): SEHNR, FQNEAQ (reference sequence). The CDR3 is 16 residues long. With 5 bases clipped from V and 3 bases from J, the junction kept 5 bases outside the gene matches. MiXCR was run by TCRdb on the RT-PCR reads, yielding one entry per CDR3 protein. Of fewer than 600,000 distinct CDR3 sequences listed, 6.5% to 8% were seen once; the top ten hold approximately 14%. The genes are TRBV7-9 and TRBJ2-1, with 12 bases that match TRBD2. The clonotype comes from a man in his fifties or sixties who received an inactivated influenza vaccine. Sequenced material: PBMCs from blood, taken 23 months after vaccination. CDR3 sequence reads: CASSQTSGGFYNEQFF. The CDR3 DNA follows: TGTGCCAGCAGCCAGACTAGCGGGGGATTCTACAATGAGCAGTTCTTC.